This T cell receptor beta chain comes out of a study of T cells in Graves' hyperthyroidism and ophthalmopathy. This CDR3 comprises 15 residues. CDR1 and CDR2 from the germline V gene are MNHNY and SVGAGI (reference sequence). Trimming took off 0 bases at V and 2 bases at J, with 9 bases between the two ends. TCR beta CDR3 regions were amplified from RNA transcripts. HTBI primers drove first-round RT-PCR of the TCR CDR3. Via MiXCR, TCRdb re-called the multiplex PCR reads, giving one row per CDR3 protein. The table shows some 350,000 distinct CDR3 sequences, with 20% to 25% occurring only once. Isolation of PBMCs was performed on roughly 9 ml fresh peripheral blood.

The chain employs TRBV6-6 and TRBJ2-3; the D is unclear. The sequence was obtained from a man aged 50 to 60 with Graves' hyperthyroidism. The sample was blood. This chain's CDR3 is CASSYSFPSTDTQYF. The CDR3 bases are TGTGCCAGCAGTTACTCGTTCCCCTCCACAGATACGCAGTATTTT.